This T cell receptor (beta chain) was recorded in a study of blood T cell repertoires in COVID-19. The wider study: Samples came from the United States, Italy and Spain, spanning acute and convalescent COVID-19. The analysed material was cDNA or gDNA that came from T cells, B-cell-depleted T cells, or PBMCs.

In the authors' workflow: Amplified reference gene primers provided the basis for estimating nucleated cell counts. Measured with immunoSEQ multiplex PCR; TCRdb has only the in-frame clones, and not every one. D and trimming come from the DNA, and the V and J calls and clone size come from that table. The sample lists under 150,000 clones; roughly 85% were seen once. The V gene's germline CDR1 is GTSNPN and CDR2 SVGIG (reference sequence). V gave up 4 bases and J gave up 7 bases, with 10 bases separating them. This CDR3 is 11 amino acids long. The receptor's source is a man in his fifties or sixties with acute or convalescent COVID-19. What was sequenced was peripheral blood. The V gene is TRBV30, the J gene TRBJ1-1, with unresolved D. CDR3 DNA: TGTGCCTGGACCTCCGGGTTTGAAGCTTTCTTT. Translated, it gives CAWTSGFEAFF.